This T cell receptor (beta chain) came from a study of graft-versus-host responses after intestinal transplantation. Study at large: Uniformly, recipients were administered anti-thymocyte globulin induction with subsequent tacrolimus and steroids for about 3 years. Study results and limitations: Maximum circulating GvH clone levels tracked with early post-transplant HvG decreases.

The assay was immunoSEQ multiplex PCR, and TCRdb's table has in-frame clones only and misses some. Of 90,000 to 130,000 clones listed, around nine tenths are singletons. Germline lookup yields CDR1 MDHEN and CDR2 SYDVKM. The CDR3 covers 12 residues. Trimming cost V 5 bases and J 5 bases, with 9 bases left between them. Points on this clone: Its antigen is unknown.

This receptor was taken from a human donor who was the organ donor for an intestinal transplant. V is TRBV28 and J is TRBJ2-5; D is undetermined. The sample consisted of unstimulated CD4+ T cells sorted from spleen or lymph node cells, taken before transplant. The CDR3 DNA is TGTGCCAGCAGTCCCCTCTGGGAGACCCAGTACTTC. Its protein product is CASSPLWETQYF.